These 14 T cell receptor beta chains were all obtained from the same sample, sequenced in a study of cytomegalovirus exposure and HLA in healthy donors (TCRdb year 2017). Libraries were prepared through the immunoSEQ multiplex PCR assay. TCRdb stores this immuneACCESS table with in-frame sequences only. Part of the clones is absent; in the studies checked, under half of the shortfall reflects unresolved V genes, and no reason is known for the rest. The sample table holds 150,000 to 200,000 clones, of which about 83% were seen once. The ten largest clones take up more than 1.2% of the sample. The specimen was PBMCs. The receptor source for this set is a woman aged 30 to 39 in good health and CMV-seronegative.

This chain joins TRBV4-1 and TRBJ1-5; 11 bases match TRBD1. The germline gives CDR1 MGHRA, CDR2 YSYEKL. This CDR3 is 20 amino acids long. The ends lost 4 bases at V and 0 bases at J; junction bases unmatched: 14. Here the CDR3 reads CASSPRSGQGARISNQPQHF. Written as DNA, the CDR3 is TGCGCCAGCAGCCCCCGGAGTGGACAGGGGGCGCGAATTAGCAATCAGCCCCAGCATTTT.

This chain uses TRBV5-1 with TRBJ2-1, with 11 bases that match TRBD2. The V and J ends lost 1 base and 1 base, in that order; junction bases with no gene match: 13. The CDR3 is 20 amino acids. Germline values: CDR1 SGHRS, CDR2 YFSETQ. CDR3 sequence: CASSLFTSGGWGLSYNEQFF. The CDR3 region has the DNA TGCGCCAGCAGCTTGTTCACTAGCGGGGGCTGGGGGCTTTCCTACAATGAGCAGTTCTTC.

The chain's CDR3 is CASSAVRGRLNQPQHF. The CDR3 nucleotides read TGTGCCAGCAGCGCGGTCCGGGGGAGGCTAAATCAGCCCCAGCATTTT. This chain links TRBV7-8 with TRBJ1-5; tentatively, D is TRBD1 (5 bases). Germline values: CDR1 SGHVS, CDR2 FQNEAQ. The V end was cut by 5 bases, the J end by 4 bases, with 18 bases between. This CDR3 has 16 amino acids.

The rearrangement joins TRBV6-5 to TRBJ2-3, with D possibly being TRBD1 (5 bases). V lost 5 bases to trimming and J lost 0 bases, with 12 bases between them. CDR1 and CDR2 from the germline V gene are MNHEY and SVGAGI. The CDR3 is 15 amino acids. CDR3 region: CASSQTVYSTDTQYF. CDR3 sequence (DNA): TGTGCCAGCAGTCAGACAGTATATAGCACAGATACGCAGTATTTT.

The V gene is TRBV18, the J gene TRBJ1-5, with D perhaps matching TRBD1 (5 bases). Germline V gene data show CDR1 as KGHSH and CDR2 as LQKENI. The CDR3 covers 14 residues. Trimming shortened V by 1 base and J by 2 bases, and 6 bases separated the two germline ends. CDR3 coding DNA: TGTGCCAGCTCACCACAGGGGCGCAATCAGCCCCAGCATTTT. It is translated as CASSPQGRNQPQHF. The entire variable domain, with the rest obtained from reference TRBV18 and TRBJ1-5, is as follows: NAGVMQNPRHLVRRRGQEARLRCSPMKGHSHVYWYRQLPEEGLKFMVYLQKENIIDESGMPKERFSAEFPKEGPSILRIQQVVRGDSAAYFCASSPQGRNQPQHFGDGTRLSIL.

The V gene is TRBV2, the J gene TRBJ1-6; 7 nucleotides match TRBD1. This CDR3 spans 14 amino acids. V shed 5 bases and J 8 bases; nucleotides not matched to a gene: 6. Germline V gene data show CDR1 as SNHLY and CDR2 as FYNNEI. CDR3 nucleotides: TGTGCCAGCAGTTTGGACAGGCGAGATTCACCCCTCCACTTT. Residues: CASSLDRRDSPLHF. The variable domain in full, with the rest retrieved from reference TRBV2 and TRBJ1-6, is EPEVTQTPSHQVTQMGQEVILRCVPISNHLYFYWYRQILGQKVEFLVSFYNNEISEKSEIFDDQFSVERPDGSNFTLKIRSTKLEDSAMYFCASSLDRRDSPLHFGNGTRLTVT.

This rearrangement joins TRBV9 to TRBJ2-3, with D possibly TRBD1 on 5 matching bases. This CDR3 region has 15 residues. V lost 4 bases and J 2 bases, leaving 14 bases between the germline ends. Looked up from germline, CDR1 is SGDLS and CDR2 is YYNGEE. The CDR3 DNA reads TGTGCCAGCAGCCCCAGGACACAATACACAGATACGCAGTATTTT. This encodes CASSPRTQYTDTQYF.

The DNA of the CDR3 is TGCGCCAGCAGACTCAGGGTAACCAACACTGAAGCTTTCTTT. It yields the protein CASRLRVTNTEAFF. V and J are TRBV5-1 and TRBJ1-1, with D tentatively TRBD1 (5 bases). V lost 5 bases to trimming and J lost 2 bases, with 13 bases between them. The CDR3 consists of 14 residues. Germline V CDR1 and CDR2: SGHRS, YFSETQ.

The chain couples TRBV9 to TRBJ1-6, with a tentative D call TRBD1 (5 bases). The V end lost 4 bases, the J end lost 8 bases, and 16 bases lay between the germline ends. Germline values: CDR1 SGDLS, CDR2 YYNGEE. The CDR3 has 15 amino acids. In nucleotides, the CDR3 is TGTGCCAGCAGCCCCAGCGGGGGTAGTTATTCACCCCTCCACTTT. Translating gives CASSPSGGSYSPLHF.

This sequence joins TRBV7-8 and TRBJ2-3; 7 nucleotides match TRBD2. Germline lookup yields CDR1 SGHVS and CDR2 FQNEAQ. With 8 bases clipped from V and 1 base from J, the junction kept 3 bases outside the gene matches. This CDR3 has 13 residues. The CDR3 bases are TGTGCCAGCCAGCGGGGAGGCACAGATACGCAGTATTTT. Protein product: CASQRGGTDTQYF. Filled out from reference TRBV7-8 and TRBJ2-3, the complete variable domain reads GAGVSQSPRYKVAKRGQDVALRCDPISGHVSLFWYQQALGQGPEFLTYFQNEAQLDKSGLPSDRFFAERPEGSVSTLKIQRTQQEDSAVYLCASQRGGTDTQYFGPGTRLTVL.

This clone appeared once. This chain links TRBV30 with TRBJ2-2; D uncertain. Germline CDR1 GTSNPN, CDR2 SVGIG (reference sequence). This CDR3 spans 12 amino acids. Trimming stripped 2 bases from V and 7 bases from J, with 8 bases between. This chain's CDR3 is CAWSRRNGELFF. The CDR3 DNA reads as TGTGCCTGGAGTCGCAGGAACGGGGAGCTGTTTTTT.

V gene TRBV6-5 combines with J gene TRBJ2-1, with D perhaps matching TRBD2 (6 bases). This CDR3 region has 15 residues. In germline, CDR1 is MNHEY, CDR2 SVGAGI. The V end was cut by 4 bases, the J end by 9 bases, with 19 bases between. The CDR3 here is CASSSGRDFPSEQFF. CDR3 nucleotides: TGTGCCAGCAGTTCGGGCCGGGACTTTCCCAGTGAGCAGTTCTTC.

V usage is TRBV7-8 and J usage is TRBJ1-6, with a possible D match to TRBD1 (5 bases). The CDR3 is 17 amino acids. CDR1 is SGHVS and CDR2 is FQNEAQ in the germline V gene. The V end lost 5 bases, the J end lost 2 bases, and 16 bases lay between the germline ends. CDR3 sequence (DNA): TGTGCCAGCAGCCTAAGACAGCAGCCCACCTATAATTCACCCCTCCACTTT. This gives the protein CASSLRQQPTYNSPLHF. Filled out from reference TRBV7-8 and TRBJ1-6, the complete variable domain reads GAGVSQSPRYKVAKRGQDVALRCDPISGHVSLFWYQQALGQGPEFLTYFQNEAQLDKSGLPSDRFFAERPEGSVSTLKIQRTQQEDSAVYLCASSLRQQPTYNSPLHFGNGTRLTVT.

The rearrangement uses TRBV6-7 and TRBJ2-3, with 8 bases aligning to TRBD1. TRBV6-7 counts as an open reading frame of uncertain function. The CDR3 has 19 residues. Trimming at V came to 2 bases and at J to 1 base, leaving 14 bases not matched to a gene. The CDR3 nucleotides read TGTGCCAGCAGTTACCCGACCGGACAGGGAACGGGAGGCACAGATACGCAGTATTTT. It is translated as CASSYPTGQGTGGTDTQYF.